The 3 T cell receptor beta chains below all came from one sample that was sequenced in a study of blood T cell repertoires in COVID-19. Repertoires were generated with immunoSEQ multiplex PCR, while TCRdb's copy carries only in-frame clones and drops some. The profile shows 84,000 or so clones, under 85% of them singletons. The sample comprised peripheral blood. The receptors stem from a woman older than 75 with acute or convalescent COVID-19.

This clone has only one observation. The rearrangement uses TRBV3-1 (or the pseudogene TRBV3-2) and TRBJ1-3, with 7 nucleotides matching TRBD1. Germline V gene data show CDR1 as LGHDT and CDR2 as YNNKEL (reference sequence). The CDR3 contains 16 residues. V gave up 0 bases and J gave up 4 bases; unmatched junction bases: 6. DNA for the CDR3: TGTGCCAGCAGCCAAGATGTCGCAGGGGGAGGAAACACCATATATTTT. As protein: CASSQDVAGGGNTIYF.

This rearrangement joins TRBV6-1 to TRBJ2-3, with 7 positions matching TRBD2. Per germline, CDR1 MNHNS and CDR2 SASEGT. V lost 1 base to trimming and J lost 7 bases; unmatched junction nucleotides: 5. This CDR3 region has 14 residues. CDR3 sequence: CASSEGTAGNTQYF. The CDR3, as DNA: TGTGCCAGCAGTGAAGGAACAGCGGGAAATACGCAGTATTTT.

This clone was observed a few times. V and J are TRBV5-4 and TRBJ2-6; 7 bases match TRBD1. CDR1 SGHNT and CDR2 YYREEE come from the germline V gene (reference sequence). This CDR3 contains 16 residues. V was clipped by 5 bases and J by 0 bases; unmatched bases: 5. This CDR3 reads CASSPGGASGANVLTF. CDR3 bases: TGTGCCAGCAGTCCAGGGGGTGCCTCTGGGGCCAACGTCCTGACTTTC.